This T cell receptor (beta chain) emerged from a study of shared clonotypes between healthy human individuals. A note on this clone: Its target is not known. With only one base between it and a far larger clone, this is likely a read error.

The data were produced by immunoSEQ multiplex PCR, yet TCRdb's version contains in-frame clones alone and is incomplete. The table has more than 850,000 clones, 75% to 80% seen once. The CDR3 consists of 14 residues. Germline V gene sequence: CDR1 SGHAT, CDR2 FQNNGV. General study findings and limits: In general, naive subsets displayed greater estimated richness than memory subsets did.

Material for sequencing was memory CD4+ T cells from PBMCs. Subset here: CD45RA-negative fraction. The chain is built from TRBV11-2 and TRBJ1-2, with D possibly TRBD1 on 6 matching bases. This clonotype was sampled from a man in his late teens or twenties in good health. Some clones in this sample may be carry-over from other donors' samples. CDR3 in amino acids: CARSFWNTGKGYTF. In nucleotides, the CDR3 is TGTGCCCGCAGCTTTTGGAATACAGGGAAAGGCTACACCTTC.